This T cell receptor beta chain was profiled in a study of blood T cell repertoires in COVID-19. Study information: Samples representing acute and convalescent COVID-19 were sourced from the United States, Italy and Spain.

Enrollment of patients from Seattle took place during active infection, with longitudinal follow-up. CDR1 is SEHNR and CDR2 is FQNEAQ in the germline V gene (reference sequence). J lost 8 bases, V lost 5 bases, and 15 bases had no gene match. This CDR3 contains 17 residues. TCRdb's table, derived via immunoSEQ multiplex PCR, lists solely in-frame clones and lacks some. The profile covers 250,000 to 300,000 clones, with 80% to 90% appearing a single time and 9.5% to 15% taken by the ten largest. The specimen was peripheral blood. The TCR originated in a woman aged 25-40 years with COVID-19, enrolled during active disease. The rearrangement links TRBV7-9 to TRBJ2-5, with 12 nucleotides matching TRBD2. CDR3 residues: CASSPSPLAGGPVTQYF. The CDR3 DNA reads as TGTGCCAGCAGCCCCTCCCCACTAGCGGGGGGCCCTGTAACCCAGTACTTC.